Detailed here is one T cell receptor (beta chain). As yet, its antigen is unknown. The CDR3 runs 13 residues. Trimming took 6 bases from V and 7 from J, leaving 16 bases between them. Germline assignment: CDR1 MNHEY and CDR2 SMNVEV (reference sequence). TCRdb itself ran the reads through MiXCR, one entry per CDR3 protein. There are some 700,000 distinct CDR3 sequences in the sample; about a third occur only once, and roughly 2.8% lies in the top ten. This entry belongs to a study of T cell repertoires in cytomegalovirus infection. At the level of the study: Evidence of both CMV infection and a matching HLA type came from public TCR beta signatures. Broader study findings: There were HLA-C-restricted CMV-specific TCR beta clonotypes dominating the ex vivo response. CMV carriers with the relevant HLA were identified by cumulative public TCR beta family frequency.

The rearrangement joins TRBV27 to TRBJ2-7, with D possibly TRBD2 on 6 matching bases. Sequencing was performed on PBMCs. This receptor was obtained from a human donor in good health (CMV status not recorded). Some clones in this sample may be carry-over from other donors' samples. CDR3 loop: CASSPAGSKEQYF. The CDR3 DNA reads as TGTGCCAGCAGCCCAGCGGGTTCCAAGGAGCAGTACTTC.